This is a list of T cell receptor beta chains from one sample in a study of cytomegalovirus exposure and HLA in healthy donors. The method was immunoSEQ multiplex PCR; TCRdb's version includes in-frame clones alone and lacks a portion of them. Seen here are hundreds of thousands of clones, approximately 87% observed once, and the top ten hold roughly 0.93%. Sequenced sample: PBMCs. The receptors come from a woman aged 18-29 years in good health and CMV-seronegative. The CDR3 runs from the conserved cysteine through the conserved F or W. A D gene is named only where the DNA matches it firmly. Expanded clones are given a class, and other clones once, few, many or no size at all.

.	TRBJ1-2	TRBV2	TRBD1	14	CASSHRTGAYGYTF	TGTGCCAGCAGTCACCGGACAGGCGCTTATGGCTACACCTTC
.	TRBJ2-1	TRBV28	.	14	CASRNRVSYNEQFF	TGTGCCAGCAGGAACAGGGTCTCCTACAATGAGCAGTTCTTC
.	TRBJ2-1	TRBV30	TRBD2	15	CAWSVASGYANEQFF	TGTGCCTGGAGTGTCGCTAGCGGGTATGCAAATGAGCAGTTCTTC
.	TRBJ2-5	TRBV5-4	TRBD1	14	CASSSTGGRETQYF	TGTGCCAGCAGCTCGACAGGGGGCCGGGAGACCCAGTACTTC
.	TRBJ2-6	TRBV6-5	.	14	CASRQVTGANVLTF	TGTGCCAGCCGACAGGTAACTGGGGCCAACGTCCTGACTTTC
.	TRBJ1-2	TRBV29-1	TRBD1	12	CSARTGLRGYTF	TGCAGCGCCCGGACAGGGTTGCGTGGCTACACCTTC
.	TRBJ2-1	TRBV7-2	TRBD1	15	CASSWTGSSYNEQFF	TGTGCCAGCAGCTGGACAGGTAGCTCCTACAATGAGCAGTTCTTC
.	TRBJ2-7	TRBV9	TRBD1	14	CASSRDRGSYEQYF	TGTGCCAGCAGCCGGGACAGGGGGTCCTACGAGCAGTACTTC
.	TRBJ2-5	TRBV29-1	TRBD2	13	CSVAREVIETQYF	TGCAGCGTTGCGCGGGAGGTAATAGAGACCCAGTACTTC
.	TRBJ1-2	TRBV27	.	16	CASRSDRLLRPRGYTF	TGTGCCAGCAGAAGCGACCGACTACTACGCCCGAGGGGCTACACCTTC
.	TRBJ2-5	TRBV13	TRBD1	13	CAFGQGSRETQYF	TGTGCCTTTGGACAGGGAAGTAGAGAGACCCAGTACTTC
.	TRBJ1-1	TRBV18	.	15	CASSPFLGGDAEAFF	TGTGCCAGCTCACCCTTTCTGGGAGGGGACGCTGAAGCTTTCTTT
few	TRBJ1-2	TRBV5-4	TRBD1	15	CASSSTRGQGYGYTF	TGTGCCAGCAGCTCGACCAGGGGGCAGGGCTATGGCTACACCTTC
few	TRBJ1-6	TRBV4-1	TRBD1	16	CASSQDVGTGDSPLHF	TGCGCCAGCAGCCAAGACGTCGGGACAGGGGATTCACCCCTCCACTTT
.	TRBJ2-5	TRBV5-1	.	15	CASSLAAGAVETQYF	TGCGCCAGCAGCTTGGCAGCAGGGGCAGTGGAGACCCAGTACTTC
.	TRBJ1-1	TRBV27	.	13	CATRPSGWTEAFF	TGTGCCACCAGGCCCTCAGGGTGGACTGAAGCTTTCTTT
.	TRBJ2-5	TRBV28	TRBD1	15	CASSPRTGGWETQYF	TGTGCCAGCAGTCCCCGGACAGGGGGCTGGGAGACCCAGTACTTC
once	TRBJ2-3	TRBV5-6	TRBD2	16	CASSHAGTSVADTQYF	TGTGCCAGCAGCCATGCCGGGACTAGCGTGGCAGATACGCAGTATTTT
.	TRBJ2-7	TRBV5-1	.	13	CASSLSPRYEQYF	TGCGCCAGCAGCTTGAGTCCGAGATACGAGCAGTACTTC
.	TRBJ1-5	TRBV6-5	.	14	CASRPRGGNQPQHF	TGTGCCAGCAGGCCCCGGGGGGGAAATCAGCCCCAGCATTTT
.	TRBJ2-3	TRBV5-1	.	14	CASSLADLGDTQYF	TGCGCCAGCAGCTTGGCGGACTTAGGGGATACGCAGTATTTT
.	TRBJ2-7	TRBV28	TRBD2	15	CASILSPGLADEQYF	TGTGCCAGCATCCTATCCCCGGGACTAGCGGACGAGCAGTACTTC
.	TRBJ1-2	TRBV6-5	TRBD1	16	CASSYLQGARNYGYTF	TGTGCCAGCAGTTACTTACAGGGGGCGCGCAACTATGGCTACACCTTC